One and the same sample provided the 5 T cell receptor beta chains below, sequenced in a study of beta chain features in type 1 diabetes. The investigators reverse transcribed all of the isolated RNA, so they sequenced expressed TCRB transcripts. Sequenced by immunoSEQ multiplex PCR; TCRdb stores in-frame clones only, minus some. This table holds under 450,000 clones, more than 11% found once. What was sequenced was naive CD4+ T cells from blood. These receptors originate from a man in his thirties or forties in good health.

Only a few counts were recorded for this clone. The gene calls are TRBV27 and TRBJ2-3; either TRBD1 or TRBD2 may supply D (5 bases each). The germline V gene has CDR1 MNHEY and CDR2 SMNVEV (reference sequence). The CDR3 covers 12 residues. Trimming cost V 4 bases and J 7 bases, with 9 bases left between them. The CDR3: CASSSRDHTQYF. CDR3 coding DNA: TGTGCCAGCAGTTCCCGGGACCATACGCAGTATTTT.

This clone has a handful of counts. The V call is TRBV5-1, the J call TRBJ2-5; 7 positions match TRBD1. This CDR3 has 15 residues. From germline, CDR1 is SGHRS and CDR2 YFSETQ. The J segment lost 4 bases and the V segment lost 0 bases, leaving 6 bases of the junction unmatched. In DNA form, the CDR3 reads TGCGCCAGCAGCTTGGAAGACAGGGTATCAGAGACCCAGTACTTC. It yields the protein CASSLEDRVSETQYF.

This sequence joins TRBV9 and TRBJ2-1; TRBD2 matches 11 bases. The CDR3 covers 15 residues. The germline gives CDR1 SGDLS, CDR2 YYNGEE. Trimming took 0 bases from V and 9 from J; bases not matched to a gene: 5. In DNA form, the CDR3 reads TGTGCCAGCAGCGTAGAGGTACTAGCGGGAGTTGAGCAGTTCTTC. Its protein is CASSVEVLAGVEQFF.

The CDR3 DNA is TGCGCCAGCAGCTGGCAGACAGTCTTAAACACTGAAGCTTTCTTT. Residues: CASSWQTVLNTEAFF. The chain combines TRBV5-1 with TRBJ1-1, with D possibly matching TRBD1 (5 bases). Germline lookup yields CDR1 SGHRS and CDR2 YFSETQ. This CDR3 has 15 residues. Deletions cut 3 bases from V and 2 bases from J, with 14 bases between.

This clone was detected only a few times. The chain carries TRBV19 and TRBJ2-4; possible D gene TRBD1, 5 bases. Germline loops: CDR1 LNHDA, CDR2 SQIVND (reference sequence). Trimming took off 6 bases at V and 6 bases at J, with 15 bases between the two ends. This CDR3 has 14 residues. DNA of the CDR3: TGTGCCAGTAGGACGACAGACTTTAGAAACATTCAGTACTTC. The encoded protein is CASRTTDFRNIQYF. Variable domain in full (rest from reference TRBV19 and TRBJ2-4): DGGITQSPKYLFRKEGQNVTLSCEQNLNHDAMYWYRQDPGQGLRLIYYSQIVNDFQKGDIAEGYSVSREKKESFPLTVTSAQKNPTAFYLCASRTTDFRNIQYFGAGTRLSVL.